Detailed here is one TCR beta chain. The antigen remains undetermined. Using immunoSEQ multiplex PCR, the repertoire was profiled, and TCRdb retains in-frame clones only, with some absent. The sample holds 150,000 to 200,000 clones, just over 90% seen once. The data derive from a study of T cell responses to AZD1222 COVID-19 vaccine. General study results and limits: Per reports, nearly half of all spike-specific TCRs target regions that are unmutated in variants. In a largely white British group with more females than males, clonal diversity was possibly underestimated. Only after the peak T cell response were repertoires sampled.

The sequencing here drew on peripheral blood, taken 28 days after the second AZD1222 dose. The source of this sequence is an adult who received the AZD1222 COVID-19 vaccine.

The CDR3 loop reads CASSLRGTDTQYF. CDR3 bases: TGTGCCAGCAGTTTGAGGGGCACAGATACGCAGTATTTT. The chain carries TRBV27 and TRBJ2-3, with D possibly TRBD2 on 5 matching bases. Trimming removed 3 bases from V and 1 base from J, with 5 bases in between. Germline lookup yields CDR1 MNHEY and CDR2 SMNVEV (reference sequence). The CDR3 has 13 residues.